One and the same sample provided the 26 T cell receptor beta chains below, sequenced in a study of T cell changes during pregnancy in multiple sclerosis. Sequencing was performed with immunoSEQ multiplex PCR; in TCRdb, only in-frame clones are kept and a portion is missing. The sample includes tens of thousands of clones, about 91% of them seen just once. This material consisted of peripheral blood, taken before pregnancy. The receptors derive from a female donor with multiple sclerosis, enrolled in a pregnancy study.

This chain connects TRBV2 to TRBJ1-3; D is unresolved. The germline V gene encodes CDR1 SNHLY and CDR2 FYNNEI. V was clipped by 1 base and J by 2 bases, with 9 bases between them. The CDR3 runs to 15 residues. CDR3 nucleotide sequence: TGTGCCAGCAGTGAAGTTGGCAGAACTGGAAACACCATATATTTT. Translated, it gives CASSEVGRTGNTIYF.

This clone came up once. This sequence joins TRBV7-3 and TRBJ2-7; D not resolved. This CDR3 region has 13 residues. The germline CDR1 and CDR2 sequences are SGHTA and FQGTGA. Trimming pared 2 bases from V and 2 bases from J, leaving 7 bases between. CDR3 protein: CASSLAATYEQYF. CDR3 in DNA: TGTGCCAGCAGCTTAGCGGCAACCTACGAGCAGTACTTC.

V usage is TRBV9 and J usage is TRBJ2-3; TRBD2 agrees at 9 bases. Trimming removed 4 bases from V and 1 base from J; junction bases left unmatched: 16. This CDR3 is built from 19 residues. Germline CDR1 SGDLS, CDR2 YYNGEE. This CDR3 reads CASSFTPRGGGIGTDTQYF. In DNA form, the CDR3 reads TGTGCCAGCAGCTTTACCCCGCGGGGGGGCGGGATTGGCACAGATACGCAGTATTTT.

V usage is TRBV11-2 and J usage is TRBJ1-1; D is ambiguous. CDR3 length equals 13 residues. The V and J ends lost 6 bases and 0 bases respectively, with 8 bases between them. Germline V gives CDR1 SGHAT, CDR2 FQNNGV. The CDR3 DNA sequence: TGTGCCAGCAGGACGACATTGAACACTGAAGCTTTCTTT. Amino acid sequence: CASRTTLNTEAFF. Complete variable domain (other parts from reference TRBV11-2 and TRBJ1-1): EAGVAQSPRYKIIEKRQSVAFWCNPISGHATLYWYQQILGQGPKLLIQFQNNGVVDDSQLPKDRFSAERLKGVDSTLKIQPAKLEDSAVYLCASRTTLNTEAFFGQGTRLTVV.

As for this clone: This sample includes further DNA sequences coding for the same CDR3. The chain has TRBV2 and TRBJ2-5; 8 nucleotides align to TRBD2. Germline lookup yields CDR1 SNHLY and CDR2 FYNNEI. The V segment lost 8 bases and the J segment 2 bases; nucleotides outside the gene matches: 4. This CDR3 has 13 residues. The CDR3 coding sequence is TGTGCCAGCCGGGAGGGGGTACAAGAGACCCAGTACTTC. It yields the protein CASREGVQETQYF. Together with reference TRBV2 and TRBJ2-5, the CDR3 gives the full variable domain: EPEVTQTPSHQVTQMGQEVILRCVPISNHLYFYWYRQILGQKVEFLVSFYNNEISEKSEIFDDQFSVERPDGSNFTLKIRSTKLEDSAMYFCASREGVQETQYFGPGTRLLVL.

The V call is TRBV21-1, the J call TRBJ2-1; the table's TRBD2 call for D was not verified on the DNA. TRBV21-1 is designated a pseudogene. This CDR3 is built from 16 residues. The CDR3 loop is CASSLGGPNGSNEQFF. The CDR3 coding sequence is TGTGCCAGCAGCTTGGGGGGGCCGAACGGGAGCAATGAGCAGTTCTTC.

The chain carries TRBV9 and TRBJ2-7; TRBD2 aligns across 12 bases. CDR3 size: 16 residues. Germline trimming cut 2 bases from V and 6 bases from J; bases unmatched to any gene: 9. Per the germline V gene, CDR1 is SGDLS and CDR2 is YYNGEE. DNA of the CDR3: TGTGCCAGCAGCGTCACTAGCGGGGGGCCACTGAGCGAGCAGTACTTC. Protein product: CASSVTSGGPLSEQYF.

This chain links TRBV30 with TRBJ2-1; D is ambiguous. V was pared by 3 bases and J by 3 bases, with 12 bases between. This CDR3 spans 14 amino acids. CDR1 is GTSNPN, CDR2 SVGIG, per germline (reference sequence). The CDR3 protein is CAWSGLGGYNEQFF. DNA for the CDR3: TGTGCCTGGAGCGGTCTAGGCGGCTACAATGAGCAGTTCTTC.

This chain uses TRBV7-2 with TRBJ1-2; D possibly corresponds to TRBD1 (6 bases). This CDR3 spans 14 amino acids. V lost 4 bases and J 4 bases, leaving 13 bases between the germline ends. Germline V gene lookup returns CDR1 SGHTA and CDR2 FQGNSA. The CDR3 spells CASSSSGGPYGYTF. DNA for the CDR3: TGTGCCAGCAGCTCTAGCGGGGGGCCCTATGGCTACACCTTC.

V is TRBV6-5 and J is TRBJ1-6, with TRBD1 identical over 9 bases. The germline V gene encodes CDR1 MNHEY and CDR2 SVGAGI. There are 14 residues in the CDR3. Trimming cost V 2 bases and J 9 bases; bases outside gene matches: 2. The CDR3 sequence: CASSYTGGGSPLHF. The CDR3 region has the DNA TGTGCCAGCAGTTACACAGGGGGCGGTTCACCCCTCCACTTT.

The V and J genes are TRBV7-3 and TRBJ2-2; TRBD2 matches 9 bases. Losses at the gene ends were 5 bases for V and 7 bases for J; bases not matched to a gene: 17. The length of the CDR3 is 18 residues. Per germline, CDR1 SGHTA and CDR2 FQGTGA. The CDR3 is CASSLNPGTSPLGGELFF. CDR3 nucleotides: TGTGCCAGCAGCCTAAATCCTGGGACTAGCCCTTTAGGCGGGGAGCTGTTTTTT.

J is TRBJ1-1 and V is TRBV6-6; maybe TRBD1 (6 bases). Germline CDR1 and CDR2: MNHNY and SVGAGI (reference sequence). The CDR3 has 13 residues. Trimming pared 2 bases from V and 8 bases from J, leaving 12 bases between. This CDR3 is CASSYAQGQEAFF. The CDR3 DNA follows: TGTGCCAGCAGTTACGCCCAAGGACAGGAAGCTTTCTTT.

The V and J genes are TRBV10-3 and TRBJ2-1; 9 nucleotides line up with TRBD2. The CDR3 consists of 16 residues. V dropped 4 bases and J dropped 12; count of bases not matched to a gene: 16. Germline CDR1 and CDR2: ENHRY and SYGVKD. CDR3 sequence (DNA): TGTGCCATCAGTGGGGGGGTGCGACTAGCGGTATTTGGGCAGTTCTTC. Its protein is CAISGGVRLAVFGQFF.

This chain joins TRBV6-4 and TRBJ2-3; TRBD2 agrees at 10 bases. From germline, CDR1 is MRHNA and CDR2 SNTAGT. CDR3 length: 16 amino acids. Unmatched junction bases numbered 7, after V lost 5 bases and J lost 2 bases. This CDR3 reads CASSPSSGGHTDTQYF. The CDR3 DNA is TGTGCCAGCAGTCCTTCTAGCGGGGGCCACACAGATACGCAGTATTTT.

The CDR3 region is CASSIGTGVGTEAFF. CDR3 coding DNA: TGTGCCAGTAGTATTGGGACAGGGGTGGGCACTGAAGCTTTCTTT. The rearrangement links TRBV19 to TRBJ1-1; 10 bases fit TRBD1. The CDR3 totals 15 residues. CDR1 is LNHDA and CDR2 is SQIVND in the germline V gene (reference sequence). Trimming at V came to 3 bases and at J to 4 bases, leaving 5 bases not matched to a gene.

The V gene is TRBV7-2, the J gene TRBJ1-4, with 9 bases lining up with TRBD1. From germline, CDR1 is SGHTA and CDR2 FQGNSA. The CDR3 is made up of 14 amino acids. J lost 8 bases, V lost 6 bases, and 7 bases had no gene match. The chain's CDR3 is CASSFTGTGEKLFF. The CDR3, as DNA: TGTGCCAGCAGTTTTACCGGGACAGGGGAAAAACTGTTTTTT.

V is TRBV7-9 and J is TRBJ2-7; the D gene is possibly TRBD2 (6 bases). V gave up 3 bases and J gave up 2 bases, with 11 bases separating them. The CDR3 runs 14 residues. From germline, CDR1 is SEHNR and CDR2 FQNEAQ (reference sequence). The CDR3 DNA reads TGTGCCAGCAGCTTGGCGGGGAACGCCTACGAGCAGTACTTC. Translation: CASSLAGNAYEQYF.

This clone was counted a single time. The genes are TRBV27 and TRBJ2-7; a weak D match, TRBD2 (6 bases). Trimming took off 6 bases at V and 3 bases at J, with 18 bases between the two ends. CDR1 MNHEY and CDR2 SMNVEV come from the germline V gene (reference sequence). The CDR3 sequence is 15 residues long. The CDR3 spells CASSHRLGRGYEQYF. CDR3 DNA sequence: TGTGCCAGCAGCCACCGACTAGGAAGGGGCTACGAGCAGTACTTC.

This chain joins TRBV18 and TRBJ2-2; D possibly corresponds to TRBD1 (6 bases). V gave up 2 bases and J gave up 3 bases, with 10 bases separating them. Per germline, CDR1 KGHSH and CDR2 LQKENI. This CDR3 contains 15 residues. Here the CDR3 reads CASSPKQGDTGELFF. The CDR3 coding sequence is TGTGCCAGCTCACCAAAACAGGGTGACACCGGGGAGCTGTTTTTT. Variable domain in full (rest from reference TRBV18 and TRBJ2-2): NAGVMQNPRHLVRRRGQEARLRCSPMKGHSHVYWYRQLPEEGLKFMVYLQKENIIDESGMPKERFSAEFPKEGPSILRIQQVVRGDSAAYFCASSPKQGDTGELFFGEGSRLTVL.

V is TRBV20-1 and J is TRBJ2-7, with D possibly being TRBD1 (6 bases). The CDR3 extends over 11 amino acids. Trimming removed 6 bases at V and 7 bases at J, with 13 bases between. Germline-derived CDR1 and CDR2 are DFQATT and SNEGSKA (reference sequence). The CDR3 loop is CSAPLRGEQYF. In nucleotides, the CDR3 is TGCAGTGCGCCCTTAAGGGGGGAGCAGTACTTC.

V is TRBV18 and J is TRBJ2-1, with D tentatively TRBD2 (6 bases). This CDR3 spans 15 amino acids. The germline V gene encodes CDR1 KGHSH and CDR2 LQKENI. V was cut by 6 bases and J by 1 base, with 13 bases left in between. This CDR3 reads CASSQTRGSYNEQFF. CDR3 coding DNA: TGTGCCAGCTCCCAGACTAGGGGTTCCTACAATGAGCAGTTCTTC.

The chain is built from TRBV7-2 and TRBJ1-6; 9 bases are a match to TRBD1. Per germline, CDR1 SGHTA and CDR2 FQGNSA. This CDR3 is built from 15 residues. With 5 bases clipped from V and 7 bases from J, the junction kept 6 bases outside the gene matches. The CDR3 DNA reads as TGTGCCAGCAGCCCAACCGGGACAGGGAATTCACCCCTCCACTTT. Amino acid sequence: CASSPTGTGNSPLHF.

The chain couples TRBV2 to TRBJ2-2; D is possibly TRBD1 (6 bases). Germline CDR1 reads SNHLY; CDR2 reads FYNNEI. Trimming cost V 4 bases and J 4 bases, with 10 bases left between them. This CDR3 is built from 14 residues. In nucleotides, the CDR3 is TGTGCCAGCAGTGTAAACAGGGCCACCGGGGAGCTGTTTTTT. Translating gives CASSVNRATGELFF.

The rearrangement joins TRBV12-5 to TRBJ2-7; 9 nucleotides match TRBD1. The V segment lost 5 bases and the J segment 2 bases; nucleotides outside the gene matches: 1. This CDR3 contains 13 residues. Per germline, CDR1 LGHNT and CDR2 FRNRAP. CDR3 loop: CASGRDRAYEQYF. The CDR3 DNA reads as TGTGCTAGTGGTAGGGACAGGGCCTACGAGCAGTACTTC.

This clone was seen just once. CDR3 loop: CASSWRGGLQETQYF. The DNA for the CDR3 is TGCGCCAGCAGTTGGCGGGGGGGATTACAAGAGACCCAGTACTTC. This chain links TRBV5-1 with TRBJ2-5; 9 bases map to TRBD2. The CDR3 is 15 residues long. V was pared by 5 bases and J by 2 bases, with 7 bases of the junction left unmatched. In germline, CDR1 is SGHRS, CDR2 YFSETQ.

This rearrangement joins TRBV13 to TRBJ2-1, with 8 bases that match TRBD2. This CDR3 region has 16 residues. V was clipped by 5 bases and J by 2 bases; unmatched bases: 8. The germline V gene encodes CDR1 PRHDT and CDR2 FYEKMQ (reference sequence). CDR3: CASSGGLGGPYNEQFF. The CDR3 DNA reads as TGTGCCAGCAGCGGGGGACTAGGGGGTCCCTACAATGAGCAGTTCTTC.